This is a list of T cell receptor beta chains from one sample in a study of blood T cell repertoires in COVID-19. Generated by immunoSEQ multiplex PCR, the TCRdb table keeps only in-frame clones and is missing some. The repertoire holds 300,000 or so clones, with roughly 90% as singletons. The specimen sequenced was peripheral blood. These receptors were obtained from a woman aged 25 to 39 with COVID-19, enrolled during active disease. The conserved cysteine and the conserved F or W are not part of the CDR3 here.

v_gene: TRBV27
j_gene: TRBJ2-3
CDR3aa: ASSLEPRVEDTQY

v_gene: TRBV6-5
j_gene: TRBJ1-5
CDR3aa: ASSYSGQYQPQH

v_gene: TRBV2
j_gene: TRBJ2-3
CDR3aa: ASSGEGGALGTDTQY

v_gene: TRBV9
j_gene: TRBJ1-6
CDR3aa: ASSPQTGGFSPLH

v_gene: TRBV27
j_gene: TRBJ2-3
CDR3aa: ASRVGVPSTDTQY

v_gene: TRBV13
j_gene: TRBJ2-1
CDR3aa: ASSLIGQEVSNEQF

v_gene: TRBV2
j_gene: TRBJ2-2
CDR3aa: ASSGAGITGELF

v_gene: TRBV27
j_gene: TRBJ1-5
CDR3aa: ASKDGNNQPQH

v_gene: TRBV7-9
j_gene: TRBJ2-7
CDR3aa: ASSLADTGDEQY

v_gene: TRBV4-2
j_gene: TRBJ1-2
CDR3aa: ASSQDNVEENYGYT

v_gene: TRBV28
j_gene: TRBJ2-7
CDR3aa: ASSGTSGGVYEQY

v_gene: TRBV5-1
j_gene: TRBJ2-5
CDR3aa: ASSWGTVQETQY

v_gene: TRBV2
j_gene: TRBJ2-7
CDR3aa: ASRTGLAGPDEQY

v_gene: TRBV14
j_gene: TRBJ1-6
CDR3aa: ASSQELGGLSGSPLH

v_gene: TRBV4-1
j_gene: TRBJ2-6
CDR3aa: ASSPIGLAGNRFSGANVLT

v_gene: TRBV24-1
j_gene: TRBJ2-3
CDR3aa: ATSDLGDRVY

v_gene: TRBV11-1
j_gene: TRBJ2-5
CDR3aa: ASSSEGREQETQY

v_gene: TRBV11-1
j_gene: TRBJ2-1
CDR3aa: ASSLGAYNEQF

v_gene: TRBV10-1
j_gene: TRBJ1-1
CDR3aa: ASSDPGMNTEAF

v_gene: TRBV5-1
j_gene: TRBJ2-2
CDR3aa: ASSVSGTGGDTGELF

v_gene: TRBV18
j_gene: TRBJ2-1
CDR3aa: ASSPRLAGADNEQF

v_gene: TRBV6-6
j_gene: TRBJ1-1
CDR3aa: ASSWDRTNTEAF

v_gene: TRBV14
j_gene: TRBJ2-1
CDR3aa: ASSRIAGSPNEQF

v_gene: TRBV6-1
j_gene: TRBJ1-1
CDR3aa: ASSESARVSTEAF

v_gene: TRBV30
j_gene: TRBJ1-2
CDR3aa: AWRQGAGYT

v_gene: TRBV2
j_gene: TRBJ1-2
CDR3aa: ASSTANYGYT

v_gene: TRBV19
j_gene: TRBJ1-5
CDR3aa: ASRQSNQPQH

v_gene: TRBV5-8
j_gene: TRBJ2-3
CDR3aa: ASSFGTAPSTDTQY

v_gene: TRBV7-9
j_gene: TRBJ1-6
CDR3aa: ASSLTNIPGQGTTPLH

v_gene: TRBV3-1/TRBV3-2
j_gene: TRBJ1-1
CDR3aa: ASSHMNTEAF

v_gene: TRBV6-5
j_gene: TRBJ1-1
CDR3aa: ASSWDTQNTEAF

v_gene: TRBV27
j_gene: TRBJ2-7
CDR3aa: ASRPGLAGVRSYEQY

v_gene: TRBV28
j_gene: TRBJ2-6
CDR3aa: ASSLEGFSGANVLT

v_gene: TRBV27
j_gene: TRBJ2-3
CDR3aa: ASSLGGLTDTQY

v_gene: TRBV7-8
j_gene: TRBJ2-7
CDR3aa: ASSLAQQGTASYEQY

v_gene: TRBV9
j_gene: TRBJ1-2
CDR3aa: ASSGQGALNWGYGYT

v_gene: TRBV5-4
j_gene: TRBJ1-1
CDR3aa: ASSLDLNTEAF

v_gene: TRBV25-1
j_gene: TRBJ2-5
CDR3aa: ASRTGEETQY

v_gene: TRBV19
j_gene: TRBJ1-1
CDR3aa: ASSMGRNTEAF

v_gene: TRBV19
j_gene: TRBJ2-2
CDR3aa: ASWTGRGGELF

v_gene: TRBV6-2/TRBV6-3
j_gene: TRBJ2-7
CDR3aa: ASSYSDRATGEQY

v_gene: TRBV30
j_gene: TRBJ1-1
CDR3aa: AWSGWRQVGTEAF

v_gene: TRBV9
j_gene: TRBJ1-5
CDR3aa: ASSPSGGNQPQH

v_gene: TRBV9
j_gene: TRBJ2-7
CDR3aa: ASSVGVGAYEQY

v_gene: TRBV28
j_gene: TRBJ2-7
CDR3aa: ATGRWGASGEQY

v_gene: TRBV5-6
j_gene: TRBJ2-1
CDR3aa: ASSATSNEQF